This T cell receptor beta chain was sequenced during a study of response to subunit inactivated influenza vaccine. Study-wide findings and caveats: It was suggested by the authors that few new T cells are recruited by each seasonal influenza vaccination.

Note on this clonotype: No antigen is known for it.

TCRdb called the RT-PCR reads again in MiXCR, with one record for every CDR3 protein. Counted here are roughly 650,000 distinct CDR3 sequences, 14% occurring once; the ten biggest clones make up approximately 7.6%. There are 11 residues in the CDR3. V was shortened by 3 bases and J by 9 bases, with 6 bases between the two germline ends. This receptor was taken from a man aged 45-60 years who received an inactivated influenza vaccine. The chain recombines TRBV12-3 or TRBV12-4 with TRBJ2-1, with D unclear. The sequenced sample was PBMCs from blood, obtained roughly 15 days before vaccination. CDR3 DNA: TGTGCCAGCAGTTTTCTATTTGAGCAGTTCTTC. This encodes CASSFLFEQFF.